The following is a T cell receptor (beta chain) sequence with its context. What it binds is unknown. Germline V lookup: CDR1 SEHNR, CDR2 FQNEAQ (reference sequence). The CDR3 totals 14 residues. Trimming removed 2 bases from V and 8 bases from J; junction bases left unmatched: 5. TCRdb's copy holds only in-frame clones and misses some; the assay was immunoSEQ multiplex PCR. The profile shows 65,000 to 95,000 clones, approximately 96% of them singletons. This sample is part of a study of cytomegalovirus exposure and HLA in healthy donors. General study findings and limits: A few CMV-associated chains were confirmed in vitro to be specific for CMV antigens.

This chain uses TRBV7-9 with TRBJ1-2; 10 nucleotides match TRBD1. The source is a man between 18 and 29 years old in good health and CMV-seronegative. Source material: PBMCs. CDR3 in DNA: TGTGCCAGCAGCTTAAGCGGGACAGGGGACGGCTACACCTTC. Its protein is CASSLSGTGDGYTF.